This entry is about one T cell receptor beta chain. Original handling: Estimation of nucleated cell counts was performed using reference gene primer amplification. Using immunoSEQ multiplex PCR, the repertoire was profiled, and TCRdb retains in-frame clones only, with some absent. From that table come the V and J calls and clone size; the DNA was used to work out D and trimming. Among around 450,000 clones, around 90% were seen once, and the ten largest hold roughly 1.9%. The data originate from a study of blood T cell repertoires in COVID-19. On the study more broadly: PBMCs, B-cell-depleted T cells, or T cells provided the cDNA or gDNA that made up the material.

The CDR3 is made up of 13 amino acids. V shed 5 bases and J shed 8 bases, with 14 bases lying between them. CDR1 is SGHDT, CDR2 YYEEEE, per germline. This chain links TRBV5-6 with TRBJ2-1; maybe TRBD2 (6 bases). Sequencing was carried out using PBMCs or T cells enriched from blood (not recorded which). The receptor's source is a woman between 18 and 29 years old with acute COVID-19. Written as DNA, the CDR3 is TGTGCCAGCAGGCGGAGGGCCAACGATGAGCAGTTCTTC. This gives the protein CASRRRANDEQFF.